This T cell receptor (beta chain) was identified in a study of beta chain features in type 1 diabetes. Study-wide findings and caveats: The naive, central memory and Treg TCRB repertoires of patients appeared to be more similar to one another than those of healthy donors.

Of the isolated RNA, all was reverse transcribed, and so the sequenced material was expressed TCRB transcripts. For naive, central memory and regulatory T cell samples, reads averaged roughly 4 million. Sequencing used immunoSEQ multiplex PCR; TCRdb keeps in-frame clones, though not all of them. The sample yields roughly 610,000 clones, roughly 15% seen once. On this clone itself: Its matching antigen is unknown.

All sorted populations exceeded 95% purity. This CDR3 region has 12 residues. CDR1 is SNHLY, CDR2 FYNNEI, per germline. V was shortened by 6 bases and J by 4 bases, with 8 bases between the two germline ends. This sequence joins TRBV2 and TRBJ2-3; the D gene is possibly TRBD2 (6 bases). The sample comprised naive CD4+ T cells from blood. The source is a man aged 18 to 29 in good health. In DNA form, the CDR3 reads TGTGCCAGCAGCGGGACTCCAGATACGCAGTATTTT. Residues: CASSGTPDTQYF.